By its share, the clone carrying this T cell receptor (beta chain) is medium-sized. Its antigen is as yet unknown. This entry comes from a study of T cell repertoires in aging, cancer and after chemotherapy. Across the whole study: Donor ages fell into six groups from 30 or younger up to 70 or older.

Peripheral blood genomic DNA, not sorted cells or RNA, was the template. This CDR3 has 15 amino acids. Trimming cost V 1 base and J 4 bases, with 10 bases left between them. From germline, CDR1 is SGHTA and CDR2 FQGNSA. Regarding the study as a whole: Across the chemotherapy interval, each cancer cohort showed higher median generation probability, suggesting thymic rebound.

Rearranged V-D-J TRB sequences were amplified with a mixed TRB-A/B primer pool. TCRdb recomputed calls from the multiplex PCR reads with MiXCR, one row per CDR3 protein. The sample carries thousands of distinct CDR3 sequences, 21% recorded once. The chain uses TRBV7-2 and TRBJ2-2; D gene uncertain. The sample consisted of blood. The source of this sequence is a human donor with a blood cancer. The DNA for the CDR3 is TGTGCCAGCAGCTTAGGACACCCGCGCACCGGGGAGCTGTTTTTT. Its translation: CASSLGHPRTGELFF.